These 22 T cell receptor beta chains originate from one sample sequenced in a study of blood T cell repertoires in COVID-19 (dated by TCRdb to the early 2020s). Libraries came from the immunoSEQ multiplex PCR assay. TCRdb mirrors the immuneACCESS table, restricted to in-frame sequences. Some clones are absent from its copies; in checked studies, under half trace to an unresolved V gene, and the reason for the others is unknown. The sample data list roughly 290,000 clones, and around 88% of these were observed just once. Around 0.84% of the sample belongs to the ten largest clones. The sequencing sample was made of peripheral blood. Receptors originate from a man aged 30 to 45 with acute or convalescent COVID-19.

The CDR3 sequence: CASSFWTDYQETQYF. CDR3 bases: TGTGCCAGCAGCTTCTGGACAGATTACCAAGAGACCCAGTACTTC. The chain links TRBV7-8 to TRBJ2-5, with D possibly TRBD1 on 6 matching bases. The CDR3 length is 15 residues. Germline values: CDR1 SGHVS, CDR2 FQNEAQ. V lost 3 bases, J lost 0 bases, and 11 bases lay in between. Looking up the rest from reference TRBV7-8 and TRBJ2-5 gives the full variable domain: GAGVSQSPRYKVAKRGQDVALRCDPISGHVSLFWYQQALGQGPEFLTYFQNEAQLDKSGLPSDRFFAERPEGSVSTLKIQRTQQEDSAVYLCASSFWTDYQETQYFGPGTRLLVL.

The gene calls are TRBV11-3 and TRBJ1-1, with D unclear. Germline CDR1 and CDR2: SGHNT and YENEEA. The V gene lost 2 bases and the J gene lost 1 base, with 5 bases spanning the gap. CDR3 length: 13 residues. Here the CDR3 reads CASSLNRNTEAFF. CDR3 coding DNA: TGTGCCAGCAGCTTAAACAGGAACACTGAAGCTTTCTTT.

The V gene is TRBV28, the J gene TRBJ2-7; D gene unclear. The CDR3 runs 12 residues. Trimming removed 4 bases from V and 2 bases from J, with 6 bases in between. Germline values: CDR1 MDHEN, CDR2 SYDVKM. The CDR3 here is CASSSYPYEQYF. The CDR3 DNA sequence: TGTGCCAGCAGTTCCTATCCCTACGAGCAGTACTTC.

The chain links TRBV3-1 (or the pseudogene TRBV3-2) to TRBJ2-1; TRBD2 is a possible D gene (6 bases). The CDR3 totals 15 residues. The V end lost 1 base, the J end lost 5 bases, and 12 bases lay between the germline ends. Germline values: CDR1 LGHDT, CDR2 YNNKEL (reference sequence). The CDR3 DNA is TGTGCCAGCAGCCAAGTAGCTAGCGCGGACAATGAGCAGTTCTTC. As protein: CASSQVASADNEQFF.

The chain uses TRBV28 and TRBJ2-3; 12 nucleotides agree with TRBD2. Germline-derived CDR1 and CDR2 are MDHEN and SYDVKM. This CDR3 has 16 amino acids. V lost 3 bases and J lost 8; bases outside the gene matches: 9. In nucleotides, the CDR3 is TGTGCCAGCAGTTTTCTACGACTAGCGGGGGAGGGTACGCAGTATTTT. Residues: CASSFLRLAGEGTQYF.

The genes are TRBV9 and TRBJ2-1; D is possibly TRBD2 (5 bases). V was pared by 4 bases and J by 0 bases, with 11 bases between. The CDR3 has 15 amino acids. The germline gives CDR1 SGDLS, CDR2 YYNGEE. The CDR3 nucleotides are TGTGCCAGCAGCCCCAGACTAAGCTCCTACAATGAGCAGTTCTTC. This codes for CASSPRLSSYNEQFF. The variable domain in full, with the rest retrieved from reference TRBV9 and TRBJ2-1, is DSGVTQTPKHLITATGQRVTLRCSPRSGDLSVYWYQQSLDQGLQFLIQYYNGEERAKGNILERFSAQQFPDLHSELNLSSLELGDSALYFCASSPRLSSYNEQFFGPGTRLTVL.

The rearrangement uses TRBV14 and TRBJ2-7, with D uncertain. V lost 4 bases and J lost 7, with 11 bases in between. Per germline, CDR1 SGHDN and CDR2 FVKESK. The CDR3 consists of 12 residues. In DNA form, the CDR3 reads TGTGCCAGCAGCCCCCGGTTGCGGGAGCAGTACTTC. Its protein is CASSPRLREQYF.

The gene calls are TRBV5-4 and TRBJ2-3, with a possible D match to TRBD1 (6 bases). The CDR3 has 14 amino acids. V lost 0 bases and J lost 5, with 10 bases in between. Germline CDR1 is SGHNT and CDR2 is YYREEE (reference sequence). The CDR3 sequence is CASSLEAGVDTQYF. As DNA, the CDR3 is TGTGCCAGCAGCTTGGAGGCAGGGGTAGATACGCAGTATTTT.

Only a few counts were recorded for this clone. This chain links TRBV6-5 with TRBJ1-4; 8 bases line up with TRBD1. The CDR3 is 15 residues long. Germline V gene sequence: CDR1 MNHEY, CDR2 SVGAGI. After removal of 6 bases from V and 0 bases from J, the junction contained 3 bases not matched to a gene. The CDR3 DNA follows: TGTGCCAGCAGACTGGACAGGGCAACTAATGAAAAACTGTTTTTT. It specifies CASRLDRATNEKLFF.

The chain employs TRBV6-4 and TRBJ2-2; 10 bases match TRBD2. Germline V gene lookup returns CDR1 MRHNA and CDR2 SNTAGT. The V and J ends lost 5 bases and 5 bases, in that order; junction bases with no gene match: 2. The CDR3 loop spans 14 amino acids. CDR3 sequence reads: CASSTSGKTGELFF. CDR3 coding DNA: TGTGCCAGCAGTACTAGCGGGAAAACCGGGGAGCTGTTTTTT.

The chain employs TRBV18 and TRBJ2-3, with a weak D call TRBD2 (6 bases). From germline, CDR1 is KGHSH and CDR2 LQKENI. The CDR3 extends over 17 amino acids. V lost 1 base and J 2 bases, leaving 16 bases between the germline ends. CDR3 in amino acids: CASSPLVRRVATDTQYF. The CDR3 coding sequence is TGTGCCAGCTCACCACTCGTAAGGAGGGTGGCCACAGATACGCAGTATTTT.

The chain uses TRBV28 and TRBJ1-1; D gene ambiguous. The V gene's germline CDR1 is MDHEN and CDR2 SYDVKM. CDR3 length: 13 amino acids. V was clipped by 5 bases and J by 1 base, with 8 bases between them. The CDR3 nucleotides read TGTGCCAGCAGTCTTACGGGGAACACTGAAGCTTTCTTT. It yields the protein CASSLTGNTEAFF.

The rearrangement uses TRBV6-4 and TRBJ1-2; D is unresolved. V dropped 2 bases and J dropped 8 bases, with 9 bases sitting between them. This CDR3 comprises 12 residues. Germline V lookup: CDR1 MRHNA, CDR2 SNTAGT. The CDR3, as DNA: TGTGCCAGCAGTGACCCCGGGTACGGCTACACCTTC. This encodes CASSDPGYGYTF.

The V and J genes are TRBV12-5 and TRBJ2-1; perhaps TRBD2 as D (6 bases). V gave up 2 bases and J gave up 5 bases, with 16 bases separating them. This CDR3 region has 16 residues. The V gene's germline CDR1 is LGHNT and CDR2 FRNRAP. The CDR3 region is CASGLSVAAGHNEQFF. CDR3 coding DNA: TGTGCTAGTGGTTTGTCAGTTGCGGCGGGGCACAATGAGCAGTTCTTC.

In DNA, the CDR3 is TGTGCCAGCAGTCAGACAGGGGGCACTGAAGCTTTCTTT. Translation gives CASSQTGGTEAFF. The J gene is TRBJ1-1, the V gene TRBV12-3 or TRBV12-4, with 9 nucleotides matching TRBD1. The CDR3 spans 13 residues. V lost 5 bases and J lost 4; bases outside the gene matches: 2.

This chain uses TRBV3-1 (or the pseudogene TRBV3-2) with TRBJ1-2, with TRBD1 matching 7 bases. Germline CDR1 and CDR2: LGHDT and YNNKEL (reference sequence). CDR3 size: 12 residues. Trimming removed 8 bases from V and 4 bases from J; junction bases left unmatched: 4. CDR3 residues: CASLDRAYGYTF. CDR3 in DNA: TGTGCCAGCCTAGACAGGGCCTATGGCTACACCTTC.

A word on this clone: Other DNA sequences in this specimen translate into the identical CDR3. The V gene is TRBV2, the J gene TRBJ2-5; no reliable D call. CDR3 size: 13 residues. Germline CDR1 and CDR2: SNHLY and FYNNEI. Between the trimmed V and J ends, which lost 5 bases and 2 bases, there was a span of 9 bases. The CDR3 loop reads CASSLERQETQYF. The CDR3 nucleotides read TGTGCCAGCAGTCTCGAGAGACAAGAGACCCAGTACTTC.

The gene calls are TRBV30 and TRBJ2-1, with 8 bases matching TRBD2. Germline CDR1 reads GTSNPN; CDR2 reads SVGIG (reference sequence). V gave up 8 bases and J gave up 2 bases; unmatched junction bases: 8. The CDR3 is made up of 14 amino acids. CDR3 nucleotide sequence: TGTGCCCGAGGAGGGACTAGTCCCTACAATGAGCAGTTCTTC. It specifies CARGGTSPYNEQFF.

The J gene is TRBJ1-2, the V gene TRBV30, with D unresolved. V dropped 5 bases and J dropped 5 bases, with 12 bases sitting between them. CDR1 and CDR2 (germline): GTSNPN, SVGIG (reference sequence). The CDR3 covers 12 residues. The CDR3 bases are TGTGCCTGGGGGCACAACGATTATGGCTACACCTTC. Translated, it gives CAWGHNDYGYTF.

On this clone itself: Other nucleotide sequences from this sample produce the same CDR3. The gene calls are TRBV28 and TRBJ1-4; TRBD1 agrees at 7 bases. The germline V gene has CDR1 MDHEN and CDR2 SYDVKM. The CDR3 is 13 residues long. V lost 2 bases, J lost 8 bases, and 2 bases stayed unmatched. CDR3 coding DNA: TGTGCCAGCAGTTTAGACAGGGTGGAAAAACTGTTTTTT. This sequence encodes CASSLDRVEKLFF.

The chain joins TRBV6-5 to TRBJ1-5; weak D call: TRBD1 (6 bases). This CDR3 is built from 14 residues. Germline CDR1 MNHEY, CDR2 SVGAGI. Trimming took 6 bases from V and 0 from J, leaving 9 bases between them. The CDR3 bases are TGTGCCAGCAGGGGGACAAGTAGCAATCAGCCCCAGCATTTT. Amino acids: CASRGTSSNQPQHF.

The chain joins TRBV28 to TRBJ2-2; weak D call: TRBD1 (7 bases). V lost 3 bases, J lost 7 bases, and 18 bases lay in between. Per the germline V gene, CDR1 is MDHEN and CDR2 is SYDVKM. The CDR3 totals 16 residues. The CDR3: CASSFGQGGVGGELFF. The CDR3 nucleotides read TGTGCCAGCAGTTTCGGGCAGGGGGGAGTTGGCGGGGAGCTGTTTTTT.